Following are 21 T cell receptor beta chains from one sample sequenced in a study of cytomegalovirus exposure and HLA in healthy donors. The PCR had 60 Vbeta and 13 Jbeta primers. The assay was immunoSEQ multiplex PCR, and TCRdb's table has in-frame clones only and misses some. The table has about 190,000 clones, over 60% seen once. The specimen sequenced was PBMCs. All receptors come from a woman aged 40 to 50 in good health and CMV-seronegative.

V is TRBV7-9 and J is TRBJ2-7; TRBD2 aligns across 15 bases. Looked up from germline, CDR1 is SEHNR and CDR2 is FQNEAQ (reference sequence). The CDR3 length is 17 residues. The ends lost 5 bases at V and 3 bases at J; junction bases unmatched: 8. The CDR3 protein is CASSPGLAGGPSYEQYF. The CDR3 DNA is TGTGCCAGCAGCCCAGGACTAGCGGGAGGGCCGAGCTACGAGCAGTACTTC.

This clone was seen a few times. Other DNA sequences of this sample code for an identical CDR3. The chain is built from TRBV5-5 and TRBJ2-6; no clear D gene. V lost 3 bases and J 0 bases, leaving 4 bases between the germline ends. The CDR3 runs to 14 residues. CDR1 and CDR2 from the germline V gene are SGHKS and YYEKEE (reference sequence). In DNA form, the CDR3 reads TGTGCCAGCAGCTCAGACTCTGGGGCCAACGTCCTGACTTTC. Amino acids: CASSSDSGANVLTF.

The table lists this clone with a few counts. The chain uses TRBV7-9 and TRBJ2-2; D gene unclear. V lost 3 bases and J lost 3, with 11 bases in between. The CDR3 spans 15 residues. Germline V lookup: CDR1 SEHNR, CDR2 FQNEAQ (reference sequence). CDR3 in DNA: TGTGCCAGCAGCTTCGTTGGGCCGTACACCGGGGAGCTGTTTTTT. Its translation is CASSFVGPYTGELFF.

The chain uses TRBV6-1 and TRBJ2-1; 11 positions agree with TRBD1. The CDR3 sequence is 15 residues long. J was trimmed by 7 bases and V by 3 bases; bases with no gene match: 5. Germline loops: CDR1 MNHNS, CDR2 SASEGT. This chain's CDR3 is CASSEDRGLGNEQFF. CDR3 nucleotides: TGTGCCAGCAGTGAGGACAGGGGGCTAGGTAATGAGCAGTTCTTC.

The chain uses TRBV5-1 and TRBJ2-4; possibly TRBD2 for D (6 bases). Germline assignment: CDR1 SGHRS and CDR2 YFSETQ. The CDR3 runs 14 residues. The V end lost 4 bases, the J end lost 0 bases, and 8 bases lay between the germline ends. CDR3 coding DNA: TGCGCCAGCAGCACGGGAGTAGCCAAAAACATTCAGTACTTC. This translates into CASSTGVAKNIQYF.

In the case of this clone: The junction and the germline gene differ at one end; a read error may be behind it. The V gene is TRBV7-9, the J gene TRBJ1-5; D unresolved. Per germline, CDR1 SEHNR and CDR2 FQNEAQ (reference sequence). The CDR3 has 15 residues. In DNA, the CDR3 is TGTTCCAGCAGCCTTACAGCATCCGACAATCAGCCCCAGCATTTT. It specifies CSSSLTASDNQPQHF.

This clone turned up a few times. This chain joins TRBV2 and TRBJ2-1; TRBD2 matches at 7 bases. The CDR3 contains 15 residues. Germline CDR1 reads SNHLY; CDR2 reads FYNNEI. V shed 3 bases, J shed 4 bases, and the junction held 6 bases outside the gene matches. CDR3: CASSDGQRGYNEQFF. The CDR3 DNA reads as TGTGCCAGCAGTGATGGCCAGCGGGGTTACAATGAGCAGTTCTTC. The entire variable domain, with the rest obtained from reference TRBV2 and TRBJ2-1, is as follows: EPEVTQTPSHQVTQMGQEVILRCVPISNHLYFYWYRQILGQKVEFLVSFYNNEISEKSEIFDDQFSVERPDGSNFTLKIRSTKLEDSAMYFCASSDGQRGYNEQFFGPGTRLTVL.

The CDR3 loop reads CSVAGTGGSSNEKLFF. The CDR3, as DNA: TGCAGCGTCGCCGGGACAGGGGGATCAAGTAATGAAAAACTGTTTTTT. The rearrangement uses TRBV29-1 and TRBJ1-4; 11 bases map to TRBD1. V gave up 6 bases and J gave up 4 bases; unmatched junction bases: 10. CDR1 is SQVTM and CDR2 is ANQGSEA in the germline V gene. The CDR3 spans 16 residues. Variable domain in full (rest from reference TRBV29-1 and TRBJ1-4): SAVISQKPSRDICQRGTSLTIQCQVDSQVTMMFWYRQQPGQSLTLIATANQGSEATYESGFVIDKFPISRPNLTFSTLTVSNMSPEDSSIYLCSVAGTGGSSNEKLFFGSGTQLSVL.

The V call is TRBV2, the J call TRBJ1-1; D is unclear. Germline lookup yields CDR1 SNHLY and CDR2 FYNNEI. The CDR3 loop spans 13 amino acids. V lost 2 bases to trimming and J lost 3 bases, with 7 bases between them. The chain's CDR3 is CASSEFTDTEAFF. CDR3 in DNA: TGTGCCAGCAGTGAATTTACAGACACTGAAGCTTTCTTT.

CDR3 nucleotides: TGTGCCAGCAGGGTAGTTTCTGATGTCTACAATGAGCAGTTCTTC. It yields the protein CASRVVSDVYNEQFF. The chain couples TRBV11-1 to TRBJ2-1; D is undetermined. The germline V gene encodes CDR1 SGHAT and CDR2 FQDESV (reference sequence). The CDR3 is 15 residues long. V dropped 6 bases and J dropped 3 bases, with 15 bases sitting between them.

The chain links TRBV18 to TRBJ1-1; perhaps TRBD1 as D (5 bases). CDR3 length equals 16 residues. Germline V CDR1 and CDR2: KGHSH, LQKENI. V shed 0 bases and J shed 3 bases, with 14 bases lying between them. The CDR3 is CASSPPVRQGHTEAFF. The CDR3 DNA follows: TGTGCCAGCTCACCACCAGTCCGCCAGGGCCACACTGAAGCTTTCTTT.

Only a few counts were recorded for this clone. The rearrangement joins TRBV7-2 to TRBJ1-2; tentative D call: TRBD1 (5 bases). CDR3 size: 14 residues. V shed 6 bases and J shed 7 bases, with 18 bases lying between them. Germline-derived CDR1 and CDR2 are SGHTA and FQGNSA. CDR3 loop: CASREGTEVPGYTF. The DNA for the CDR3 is TGTGCCAGCAGAGAGGGGACTGAGGTTCCTGGCTACACCTTC.

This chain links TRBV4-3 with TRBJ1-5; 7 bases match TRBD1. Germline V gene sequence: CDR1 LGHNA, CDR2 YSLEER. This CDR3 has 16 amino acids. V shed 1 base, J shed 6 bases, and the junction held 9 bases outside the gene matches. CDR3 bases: TGCGCCAGCAGCCAAGGGGCAGGGGGAATGGGTCAGCCCCAGCATTTT. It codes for CASSQGAGGMGQPQHF.

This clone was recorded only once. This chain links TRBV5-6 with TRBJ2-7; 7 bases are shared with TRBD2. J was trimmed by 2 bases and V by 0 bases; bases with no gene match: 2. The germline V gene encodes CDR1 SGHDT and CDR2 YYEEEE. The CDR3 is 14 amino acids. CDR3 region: CASSLGAGAYEQYF. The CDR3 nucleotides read TGTGCCAGCAGCTTGGGCGCGGGGGCCTACGAGCAGTACTTC.

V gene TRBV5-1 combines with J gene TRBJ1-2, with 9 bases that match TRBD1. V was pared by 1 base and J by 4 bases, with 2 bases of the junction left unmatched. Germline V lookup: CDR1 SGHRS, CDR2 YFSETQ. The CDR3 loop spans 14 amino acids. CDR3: CASSLTGGTYGYTF. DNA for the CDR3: TGCGCCAGCAGCTTGACAGGGGGCACCTATGGCTACACCTTC.

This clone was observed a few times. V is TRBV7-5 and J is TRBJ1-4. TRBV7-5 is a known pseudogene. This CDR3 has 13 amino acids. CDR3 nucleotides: TGTGTGCCCGGAGCTGCAACTAATGAAAAACTGTTTTTT. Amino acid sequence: CVPGAATNEKLFF.

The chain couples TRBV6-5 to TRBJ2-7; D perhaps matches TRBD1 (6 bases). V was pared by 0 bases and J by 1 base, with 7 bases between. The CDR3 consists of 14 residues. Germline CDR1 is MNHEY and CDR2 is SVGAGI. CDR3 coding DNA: TGTGCCAGCAGTTACTCGCAGGGGTCCTACGAGCAGTACGTC. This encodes CASSYSQGSYEQYV.

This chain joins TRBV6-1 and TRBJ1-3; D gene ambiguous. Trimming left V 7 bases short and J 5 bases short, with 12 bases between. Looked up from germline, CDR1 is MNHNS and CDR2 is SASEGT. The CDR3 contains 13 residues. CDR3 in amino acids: CASTDTPRNTIYF. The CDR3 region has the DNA TGTGCCAGCACAGACACGCCGAGAAACACCATATATTTT.

CDR3 amino acids: CASSLALGTGVFEQYF. CDR3 in DNA: TGTGCCAGCAGCTTAGCCCTAGGGACAGGGGTTTTCGAGCAGTACTTC. The chain carries TRBV7-9 and TRBJ2-7; TRBD1 matches at 10 bases. CDR1 SEHNR and CDR2 FQNEAQ come from the germline V gene (reference sequence). After removal of 0 bases from V and 6 bases from J, the junction contained 8 bases not matched to a gene. The CDR3 has 16 amino acids.

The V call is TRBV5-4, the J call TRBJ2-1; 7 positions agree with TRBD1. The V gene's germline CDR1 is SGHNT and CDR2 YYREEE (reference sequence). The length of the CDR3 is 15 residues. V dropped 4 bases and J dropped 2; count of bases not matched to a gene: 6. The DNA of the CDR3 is TGTGCCAGCAGCCCCGGACAGGATGCCTACAATGAGCAGTTCTTC. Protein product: CASSPGQDAYNEQFF.

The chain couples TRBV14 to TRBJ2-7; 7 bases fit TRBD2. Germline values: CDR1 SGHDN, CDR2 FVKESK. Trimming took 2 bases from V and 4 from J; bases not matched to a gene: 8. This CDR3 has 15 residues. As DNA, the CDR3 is TGTGCCAGCAGCCAATCGGGGGGAAGCCAGTACGAGCAGTACTTC. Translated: CASSQSGGSQYEQYF.